The 19 T cell receptor beta chains reported below all come from one sample, sequenced in a study of STAT5B mutations in CD4+ large granular lymphocyte leukemia. Sequencing used immunoSEQ multiplex PCR; TCRdb keeps in-frame clones, though not all of them. The sample has approximately 52,000 clones; about 70% are singletons. The source material was CD4+ T cells from blood buffy coats. These receptors were obtained from a human donor in good health.

The chain carries TRBV6-1 and TRBJ2-5; TRBD1 agrees at 10 bases. CDR1 is MNHNS, CDR2 SASEGT, per germline. The trim removed 5 bases at V and 5 bases at J, leaving 5 bases unmatched. This CDR3 has 14 residues. The CDR3 DNA follows: TGTGCCAGCAGTACGGGACAGGGGCGGGAGACCCAGTACTTC. Residues: CASSTGQGRETQYF.

The table lists this clone with a count of one. CDR3 coding DNA: TGTGCCAGCAGTTCCCCCTCCCAGGGAAACACTGAAGCTTTCTTT. Translation: CASSSPSQGNTEAFF. This sequence joins TRBV28 and TRBJ1-1, with D possibly matching TRBD1 (5 bases). Trimming removed 4 bases from V and 2 bases from J, with 14 bases in between. Germline V gives CDR1 MDHEN, CDR2 SYDVKM. CDR3 size: 15 residues.

This chain joins TRBV29-1 and TRBJ2-2; D is uncertain. Trimming cost V 5 bases and J 5 bases, with 9 bases left between them. Looked up from germline, CDR1 is SQVTM and CDR2 is ANQGSEA. The CDR3 is 12 amino acids. The CDR3 DNA is TGCAGCGTTAGAACGTTAACCGGGGAGCTGTTTTTT. Residues: CSVRTLTGELFF.

The V call is TRBV10-3, the J call TRBJ2-2; 10 bases fit TRBD2. Trimming cost V 3 bases and J 3 bases; bases outside gene matches: 4. The CDR3 runs to 16 residues. Germline values: CDR1 ENHRY, CDR2 SYGVKD. The CDR3: CAISDGAGGYTGELFF. The CDR3 coding sequence is TGTGCCATCAGTGATGGAGCGGGGGGGTACACCGGGGAGCTGTTTTTT.

V is TRBV19 and J is TRBJ1-2, with D unresolved. This CDR3 has 15 residues. Trimming pared 0 bases from V and 9 bases from J, leaving 17 bases between. CDR1 and CDR2 (germline): LNHDA, SQIVND (reference sequence). DNA for the CDR3: TGTGCCAGTAGTATAGATACGGGGTTACCAGCCCGCTACACCTTC. Encoded protein: CASSIDTGLPARYTF.

With respect to this clone: One junction end disagrees with the germline gene, perhaps due to a read error. The CDR3 region is CASSEAGERGSRF. The CDR3 DNA sequence: TGTGCCAGCAGTGAAGCGGGGGAGAGGGGAAGTAGGTTC. The genes are TRBV6-1 and TRBJ2-4, with D perhaps being TRBD1 or TRBD2 (5 bases each). Per the germline V gene, CDR1 is MNHNS and CDR2 is SASEGT. This CDR3 is built from 13 residues.

The chain joins TRBV5-1 to TRBJ2-7, with 10 bases matching TRBD2. J lost 6 bases, V lost 2 bases, and 8 bases had no gene match. This CDR3 comprises 15 residues. Germline V gene lookup returns CDR1 SGHRS and CDR2 YFSETQ. The CDR3 loop reads CASSFSLAGEGEQYF. The DNA for the CDR3 is TGCGCCAGCAGCTTCTCGCTAGCGGGGGAGGGCGAGCAGTACTTC.

This chain uses TRBV19 with TRBJ1-1; D gene uncertain. The V end lost 3 bases, the J end lost 2 bases, and 10 bases lay between the germline ends. The CDR3 covers 14 residues. The germline V gene encodes CDR1 LNHDA and CDR2 SQIVND (reference sequence). The CDR3 loop reads CASSISRFNTEAFF. For the CDR3, the DNA is TGTGCCAGTAGTATCTCGAGATTTAACACTGAAGCTTTCTTT.

V is TRBV7-9 and J is TRBJ1-1; D is possibly TRBD1 (5 bases). CDR1 and CDR2 (germline): SEHNR, FQNEAQ (reference sequence). Trimming cost V 2 bases and J 6 bases, with 13 bases left between them. This CDR3 comprises 14 residues. The CDR3 region has the DNA TGTGCCAGCAGCTTAAGCGGGGCTAACGCTGAAGCTTTCTTT. It specifies CASSLSGANAEAFF.

This clone has a handful of counts. The V and J genes are TRBV18 and TRBJ2-4; possible D gene TRBD1, 6 bases. Germline V gene lookup returns CDR1 KGHSH and CDR2 LQKENI. Trimming removed 3 bases at V and 6 bases at J, with 18 bases between. The length of the CDR3 is 16 residues. In DNA, the CDR3 is TGTGCCAGCTCACCCCGACAGGCTTTCACCGTAAACATTCAGTACTTC. Translation: CASSPRQAFTVNIQYF.

V gene TRBV30 combines with J gene TRBJ1-6; possible D gene TRBD1, 6 bases. Per the germline V gene, CDR1 is GTSNPN and CDR2 is SVGIG (reference sequence). Trimming left V 7 bases short and J 9 bases short, with 13 bases between. There are 12 residues in the CDR3. The CDR3 is CALTGSGSPLHF. CDR3 bases: TGTGCCTTGACAGGCTCAGGTTCACCCCTCCACTTT.

V usage is TRBV5-1 and J usage is TRBJ2-1, with D possibly being TRBD2 (6 bases). The CDR3 spans 15 residues. The germline V gene has CDR1 SGHRS and CDR2 YFSETQ. V lost 0 bases and J lost 10, with 17 bases in between. The CDR3 sequence is CASSLDVTSGGEQFF. The CDR3 nucleotides read TGCGCCAGCAGCTTGGATGTTACTTCCGGAGGGGAGCAGTTCTTC.

The rearrangement joins TRBV7-2 to TRBJ2-7, with D perhaps matching TRBD1 (5 bases). CDR3 size: 17 residues. V shed 1 base and J shed 1 base, with 17 bases lying between them. The germline V gene has CDR1 SGHTA and CDR2 FQGNSA. DNA of the CDR3: TGTGCCAGCAGCTTAGATGTTAGGGGAAGGGTGTCCTACGAGCAGTACTTC. Translating gives CASSLDVRGRVSYEQYF.

The chain links TRBV2 to TRBJ1-1; TRBD1 might be the D (5 bases). Germline CDR1 and CDR2: SNHLY and FYNNEI. CDR3 length equals 14 residues. Trimming took off 6 bases at V and 2 bases at J, with 13 bases between the two ends. The CDR3, as DNA: TGTGCCAGCAGCCAACTAGGGGAAAACACTGAAGCTTTCTTT. Its translation: CASSQLGENTEAFF.

The chain employs TRBV7-9 and TRBJ1-1, with D possibly matching TRBD1 (6 bases). In germline, CDR1 is SEHNR, CDR2 FQNEAQ (reference sequence). The germline V and J ends were trimmed by 6 bases and 0 bases, with 17 bases remaining between them. The CDR3 runs 16 residues. CDR3 sequence reads: CASSRGGNDMNTEAFF. CDR3 sequence (DNA): TGTGCCAGCAGTAGAGGGGGGAACGACATGAACACTGAAGCTTTCTTT. The variable domain in full, with the rest retrieved from reference TRBV7-9 and TRBJ1-1, is DTGVSQNPRHKITKRGQNVTFRCDPISEHNRLYWYRQTLGQGPEFLTYFQNEAQLEKSRLLSDRFSAERPKGSFSTLEIQRTEQGDSAMYLCASSRGGNDMNTEAFFGQGTRLTVV.

This rearrangement joins TRBV7-9 to TRBJ2-1; D is perhaps TRBD2 (5 bases). The CDR3 length is 11 residues. Germline CDR1 is SEHNR and CDR2 is FQNEAQ (reference sequence). The V and J ends lost 5 bases and 9 bases respectively, with 8 bases between them. This CDR3 is CASSLSGEQFF. The CDR3 region has the DNA TGTGCCAGCAGCCTAAGCGGTGAGCAGTTCTTC.

The V call is TRBV21-1, the J call TRBJ1-1; TRBD1 reflects the table's D call only, with no check against the DNA. TRBV21-1 is recorded as a pseudogene. This CDR3 contains 20 residues. CDR3 loop: CASSRAFRDRPGIETTEAFF. The CDR3 region has the DNA TGTGCCAGCAGCAGGGCTTTCCGGGACAGGCCCGGAATTGAGACCACTGAAGCTTTCTTT.

The J gene is TRBJ2-5, the V gene TRBV6-1; the match to TRBD1 covers 7 bases. Germline CDR1 is MNHNS and CDR2 is SASEGT. There are 15 residues in the CDR3. The J segment lost 5 bases and the V segment lost 6 bases, leaving 12 bases of the junction unmatched. The CDR3 protein is CASRVDRVGSETQYF. CDR3 nucleotides: TGTGCCAGCAGAGTCGACAGGGTTGGATCGGAGACCCAGTACTTC.

This sequence joins TRBV7-8 and TRBJ1-1, with 7 bases identical to TRBD1. V dropped 4 bases and J dropped 3; count of bases not matched to a gene: 8. CDR1 SGHVS and CDR2 FQNEAQ come from the germline V gene. This CDR3 region has 15 residues. DNA for the CDR3: TGTGCCAGCAGCTCCGCCGGGACAGTCGACACTGAAGCTTTCTTT. Translation gives CASSSAGTVDTEAFF.